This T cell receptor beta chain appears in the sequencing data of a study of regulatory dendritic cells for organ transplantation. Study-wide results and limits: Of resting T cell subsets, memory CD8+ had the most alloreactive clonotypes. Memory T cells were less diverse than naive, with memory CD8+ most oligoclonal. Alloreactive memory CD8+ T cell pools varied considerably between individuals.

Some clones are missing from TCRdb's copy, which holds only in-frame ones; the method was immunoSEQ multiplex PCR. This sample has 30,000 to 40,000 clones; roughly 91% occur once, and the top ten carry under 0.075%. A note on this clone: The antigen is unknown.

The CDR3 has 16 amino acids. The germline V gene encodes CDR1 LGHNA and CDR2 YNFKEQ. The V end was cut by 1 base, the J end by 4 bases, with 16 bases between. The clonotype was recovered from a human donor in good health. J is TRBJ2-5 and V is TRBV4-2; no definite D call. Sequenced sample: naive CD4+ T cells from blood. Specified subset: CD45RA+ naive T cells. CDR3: CASSQGTAPATETQYF. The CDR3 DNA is TGTGCCAGCAGCCAAGGCACGGCCCCAGCCACAGAGACCCAGTACTTC.